Reported below is one TCR beta chain. CDR1 is MNHEY, CDR2 SMNVEV, per germline (reference sequence). CDR3 size: 17 residues. V lost 3 bases, J lost 2 bases, and 7 bases stayed unmatched. Using immunoSEQ multiplex PCR, the repertoire was profiled, and TCRdb retains in-frame clones only, with some absent. The sample consists of 78,000 or so clones, 86% of them appearing once. These data come from a study of blood T cell repertoires in COVID-19. Sequenced input: peripheral blood. The chain couples TRBV27 to TRBJ2-7; 13 nucleotides agree with TRBD2. This sequence was found in a man aged 50 or older with active or convalescent COVID-19. The CDR3 DNA sequence: TGTGCCAGCAGTTTTTTGACTAGCGGGGGGTTCCCCTACGAGCAGTACGTC. Its protein is CASSFLTSGGFPYEQYV.